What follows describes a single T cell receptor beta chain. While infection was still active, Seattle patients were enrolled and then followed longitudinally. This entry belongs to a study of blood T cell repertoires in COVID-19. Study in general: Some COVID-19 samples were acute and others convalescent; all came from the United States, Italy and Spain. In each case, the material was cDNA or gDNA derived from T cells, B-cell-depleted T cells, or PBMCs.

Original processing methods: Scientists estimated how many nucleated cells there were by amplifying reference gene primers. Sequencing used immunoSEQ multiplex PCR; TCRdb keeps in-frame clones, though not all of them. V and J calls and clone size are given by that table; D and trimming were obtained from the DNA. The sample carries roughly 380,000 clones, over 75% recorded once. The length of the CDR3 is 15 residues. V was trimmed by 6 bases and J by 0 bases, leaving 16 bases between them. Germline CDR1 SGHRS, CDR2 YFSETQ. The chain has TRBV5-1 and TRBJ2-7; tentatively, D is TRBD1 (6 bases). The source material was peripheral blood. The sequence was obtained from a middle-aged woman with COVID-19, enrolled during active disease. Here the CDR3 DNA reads TGCGCCAGCAAACCCTTACAGGGAAGCTCCTACGAGCAGTACTTC. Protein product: CASKPLQGSSYEQYF.